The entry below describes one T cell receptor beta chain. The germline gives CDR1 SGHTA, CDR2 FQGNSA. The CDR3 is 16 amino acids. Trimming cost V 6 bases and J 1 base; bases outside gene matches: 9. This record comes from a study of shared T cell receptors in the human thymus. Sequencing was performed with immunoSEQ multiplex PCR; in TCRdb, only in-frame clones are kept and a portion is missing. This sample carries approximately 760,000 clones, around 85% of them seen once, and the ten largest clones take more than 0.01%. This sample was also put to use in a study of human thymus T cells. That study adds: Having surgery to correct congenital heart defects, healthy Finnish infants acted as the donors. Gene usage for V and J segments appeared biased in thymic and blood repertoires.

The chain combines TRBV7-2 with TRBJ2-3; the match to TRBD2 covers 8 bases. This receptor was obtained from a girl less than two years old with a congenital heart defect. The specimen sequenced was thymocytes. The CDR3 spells CASRYQLAVGTDTQYF. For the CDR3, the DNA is TGTGCCAGCAGGTACCAACTAGCGGTAGGCACAGATACGCAGTATTTT. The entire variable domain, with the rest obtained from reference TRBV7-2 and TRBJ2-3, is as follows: GAGVSQSPSNKVTEKGKDVELRCDPISGHTALYWYRQSLGQGLEFLIYFQGNSAPDKSGLPSDRFSAERTGGSVSTLTIQRTQQEDSAVYLCASRYQLAVGTDTQYFGPGTRLTVL.